Here is one T cell receptor beta chain with its context. This sample is drawn from a study of Ad26.COV2.S vaccination and SARS-CoV-2 variants. Background on the study: Participants got Ad26.COV2.S intramuscularly, once or twice 56 days apart.

TCRdb's table, derived via immunoSEQ multiplex PCR, lists solely in-frame clones and lacks some. The table shows more than 400,000 clones, with around 90% occurring only once. J gave up 8 bases and V 0 bases, and 4 bases lay outside the gene matches. The germline V gene encodes CDR1 SGHDN and CDR2 FVKESK. The CDR3 is 15 residues long. Treatment noted: some 19 received Ad26.COV2.S at low or high dose, single or two shots; 5 received placebo; per-sample allocation not given. On day 63 after the first injection, vaccine and placebo recipients gave samples. This chain connects TRBV14 to TRBJ2-3, with TRBD1 matching 11 bases. Sequencing used peripheral blood, obtained in a trial of Ad26.COV2.S vaccine versus placebo. The sequence was collected from a person between 18 and 60 years old who received the Ad26.COV2.S COVID-19 vaccine or a placebo. This CDR3 is CASSQDLGTGGTQYF. Here the CDR3 DNA reads TGTGCCAGCAGCCAAGATCTCGGGACAGGGGGTACGCAGTATTTT. The full variable domain, rest sourced from reference TRBV14 and TRBJ2-3, is EAGVTQFPSHSVIEKGQTVTLRCDPISGHDNLYWYRRVMGKEIKFLLHFVKESKQDESGMPNNRFLAERTGGTYSTLKVQPAELEDSGVYFCASSQDLGTGGTQYFGPGTRLTVL.